The rows below give T cell receptor beta chains drawn from one sample of a study of blood T cell repertoires in COVID-19. The table came from immunoSEQ multiplex PCR; TCRdb's copy has only in-frame clones and leaves some out. Found here are about 150,000 clones, around 89% of them singletons; the top ten hold over 2.5%. Specimen: peripheral blood. The receptors were sampled from a man aged 60 to 75 with active or convalescent COVID-19. Each CDR3 is given with its conserved first and last residue. The order of the fields is J gene, D gene, V gene, CDR3 protein, CDR3 DNA. A D gene is named only where the DNA matches it firmly.

J gene: TRBJ1-6
D gene: NA
V gene: TRBV9
CDR3 protein: CASSVGLTAGSPLHF
CDR3 DNA: TGTGCCAGCAGCGTAGGTCTTACGGCGGGTTCACCCCTCCACTTT

J gene: TRBJ1-6
D gene: TRBD1
V gene: TRBV24-1
CDR3 protein: CATSDGRTGFNSPLHF
CDR3 DNA: TGTGCCACCAGTGATGGCCGGACAGGGTTTAATTCACCCCTCCACTTT

J gene: TRBJ2-3
D gene: NA
V gene: TRBV11-2
CDR3 protein: CASSPGVWGTDTQYF
CDR3 DNA: TGTGCCAGCAGCCCAGGGGTTTGGGGGACAGATACGCAGTATTTT

J gene: TRBJ2-2
D gene: TRBD2
V gene: TRBV4-1
CDR3 protein: CASSGLAGGYGGELFF
CDR3 DNA: TGCGCCAGCAGTGGACTAGCGGGAGGATACGGCGGGGAGCTGTTTTTT

J gene: TRBJ1-5
D gene: TRBD1
V gene: TRBV3-1/TRBV3-2
CDR3 protein: CASSQDLEGAQPQHF
CDR3 DNA: TGTGCCAGCAGCCAAGATTTGGAGGGGGCTCAGCCCCAGCATTTT

J gene: TRBJ1-5
D gene: NA
V gene: TRBV21-1
CDR3 protein: CASSAPRTGHNQPQHF
CDR3 DNA: TGTGCCAGCAGCGCCCCTCGGACAGGCCACAATCAGCCCCAGCATTTT

J gene: TRBJ1-5
D gene: TRBD1
V gene: TRBV19
CDR3 protein: CATSPVTGGNQPQHF
CDR3 DNA: TGTGCCACCAGTCCAGTAACAGGGGGCAATCAGCCCCAGCATTTT

J gene: TRBJ2-2
D gene: TRBD2
V gene: TRBV5-4
CDR3 protein: CASYPAGRTGELFF
CDR3 DNA: TGTGCCAGCTACCCGGCCGGGAGGACCGGGGAGCTGTTTTTT

J gene: TRBJ1-1
D gene: NA
V gene: TRBV5-8
CDR3 protein: CASSPLLLGAFF
CDR3 DNA: TGTGCCAGCAGCCCCCTGCTGCTTGGCGCTTTCTTT

J gene: TRBJ1-4
D gene: NA
V gene: TRBV4-1
CDR3 protein: CASSQDGGQSEKLFF
CDR3 DNA: TGCGCCAGCAGCCAAGATGGTGGACAGTCGGAAAAACTGTTTTTT

J gene: TRBJ2-3
D gene: TRBD1
V gene: TRBV18
CDR3 protein: CASSPGQGGTDTQYF
CDR3 DNA: TGTGCCAGCTCACCAGGACAGGGAGGCACAGATACGCAGTATTTT

J gene: TRBJ1-2
D gene: NA
V gene: TRBV2
CDR3 protein: CASSEGTVYGYTF
CDR3 DNA: TGTGCCAGCAGTGAAGGGACAGTTTATGGCTACACCTTC

J gene: TRBJ1-2
D gene: NA
V gene: TRBV7-2
CDR3 protein: CASSSQGTLVDGYTF
CDR3 DNA: TGTGCCAGCAGCTCCCAGGGGACCCTGGTTGATGGCTACACCTTC

J gene: TRBJ2-5
D gene: NA
V gene: TRBV15
CDR3 protein: CATSRTLDTKETQYF
CDR3 DNA: TGTGCCACCAGCAGAACTCTGGACACCAAAGAGACCCAGTACTTC

J gene: TRBJ2-2
D gene: NA
V gene: TRBV15
CDR3 protein: CATSRVSGELFF
CDR3 DNA: TGTGCCACCAGCAGAGTTAGCGGGGAGCTGTTTTTT

J gene: TRBJ2-5
D gene: TRBD1
V gene: TRBV9
CDR3 protein: CASSRDSQQETQYF
CDR3 DNA: TGTGCCAGCAGTCGGGACAGCCAACAAGAGACCCAGTACTTC